The T cell receptor (beta chain) described here comes from a study of blood T cell repertoires in COVID-19. Turning to the study itself: Sample material is recorded as cDNA or gDNA derived from T cells, B-cell-depleted T cells, or PBMCs.

Measured with immunoSEQ multiplex PCR; TCRdb has only the in-frame clones, and not every one. The sample has fewer than 90,000 clones, approximately 79% seen once. The germline gives CDR1 SGHRS, CDR2 YFSETQ. The V and J ends lost 4 bases and 4 bases respectively, with 21 bases between them. The CDR3 has 16 amino acids. The gene calls are TRBV5-1 and TRBJ2-7; D is unclear. Sequencing was done on a sample of peripheral blood. The TCR originated in a woman of 80 years or more with acute or convalescent COVID-19. The CDR3, as DNA: TGCGCCAGCAGCCCAACTGGCGGCGCCGCGGTATACGAGCAGTACTTC. Translating gives CASSPTGGAAVYEQYF.